The T cell receptor (beta chain) described here comes from a study of blood T cell repertoires in COVID-19 (TCRdb year 2020). At the level of the whole study: Samples from collaborators originated in the United States, Italy and Spain and spanned both the acute and convalescent phases of COVID-19. The material from the prospective study consisted of cDNA or gDNA derived from T cells, B-cell-depleted T cells, or PBMCs. The dataset comprised deeply sampled blood TCRbeta repertoires from subjects exposed to, actively infected with, or recovered from COVID-19. A freely available public database, intended as a resource for researchers studying the immune response to SARS-CoV-2, is where the repertoires were released. Samples were obtained from the ongoing ImmuneRACE study (first 160 participants) and from 950 to 1,500 subjects provided by 6 global collaborators. Nearly every sample came with metadata listing a de-identified subject ID, COVID-19 status, age in years and sex. HLA class I and class II types, where available, came from metadata supplied by the sample provider rather than from assay-based typing. Broader findings and caveats from the paper: The amount of clinical and demographic metadata varied by source and participant and was provided uncurated.

The immunoSEQ Assay, a bias-controlled multiplex PCR, was used to amplify TCRbeta CDR3 regions from genomic DNA. Per the original workflow: The number of nucleated cells in each sample was estimated by amplification of reference gene primers within the assay. To quantify the absolute abundance of each unique TCRbeta CDR3 rearrangement, sequence reads were collapsed and filtered. For each sample, productive Simpson clonality was calculated as the square root of Simpson's diversity index over productive rearrangements. TCRdb obtained this table from immuneACCESS and retained in-frame rearrangements with V and J assigned. These tables miss some clones; where compared with another copy, unresolved V genes account for less than half of the shortfall, and the remainder is unexplained. The V and J calls and clone size are taken from that table; D and trimming were inferred from the DNA. For this sample the table gives 150,000 to 200,000 clones, of which roughly 85% were detected only once. In total, the top ten clones hold around 8.6% of the sample.

Of note for this clone: Its target antigen remains unknown. No much larger clonotype is one base removed from it; base qualities were not supplied.

Collaborating institutions collected whole blood in K2EDTA tubes following their own protocols. For TCRbeta analysis, collaborator samples were shipped as frozen whole blood, as isolated PBMCs, or as DNA extracted from either sample type. Input material: peripheral blood. The sequence was collected from a man between 45 and 60 years old with active or convalescent COVID-19.

The nucleotide sequence is given as TGTGCCAGCAGCCTCGACCGGGGGATCCAGGGGGCCTACGAGCAGTACTTC. Its protein reads: CASSLDRGIQGAYEQYF. The V and J segments used are TRBV7-2 and TRBJ2-7, with a weak D call of TRBD1 (7 bases match). Taken from the germline V gene, the CDR1 and CDR2 loops are SGHTA and FQGNSA. The CDR3 has 17 amino acids, counting the end cysteine and phenylalanine. The read is trimmed to its CDR3 DNA, 51 bases read in frame from base 1. V and J lose 5 bases and 2 bases, and a span of 22 bases separates them.